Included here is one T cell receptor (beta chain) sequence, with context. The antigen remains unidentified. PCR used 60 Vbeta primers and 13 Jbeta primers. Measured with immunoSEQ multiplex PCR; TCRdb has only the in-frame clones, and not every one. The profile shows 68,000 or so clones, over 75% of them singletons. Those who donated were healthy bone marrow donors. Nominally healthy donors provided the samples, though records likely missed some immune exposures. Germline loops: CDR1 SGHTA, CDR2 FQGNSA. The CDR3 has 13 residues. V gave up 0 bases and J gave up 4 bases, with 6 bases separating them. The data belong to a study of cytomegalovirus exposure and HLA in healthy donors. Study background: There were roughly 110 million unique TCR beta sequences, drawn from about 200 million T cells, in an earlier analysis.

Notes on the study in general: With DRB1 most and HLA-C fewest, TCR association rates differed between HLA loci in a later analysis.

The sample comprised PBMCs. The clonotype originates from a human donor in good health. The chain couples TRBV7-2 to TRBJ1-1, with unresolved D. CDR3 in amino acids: CASSLAMATEAFF. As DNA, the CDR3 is TGTGCCAGCAGCTTAGCAATGGCCACTGAAGCTTTCTTT.